This section outlines one T cell receptor (beta chain) sequence together with its context. Its antigen is unknown. Method: immunoSEQ multiplex PCR; TCRdb's copy keeps in-frame clones and lacks some. This table holds tens of thousands of clones, 81% found once. Per germline, CDR1 SQVTM and CDR2 ANQGSEA. V shed 3 bases and J shed 7 bases, with 9 bases lying between them. The CDR3 length is 11 residues. Sample time point: week 35, safety follow-up. The content of each vaccine dose was 300 ug of mutant IDH1 20-mer peptide, and topical imiquimod accompanied it. The record originates from a study of a mutant IDH1 vaccine in newly diagnosed glioma.

This TCR derives from a woman between 40 and 55 years old with glioma. Some clones in this sample may be carry-over from other donors' samples. The rearrangement uses TRBV29-1 and TRBJ1-2, with D tentatively TRBD1 (5 bases). The input for sequencing was PBMCs, taken from a glioma patient whose treatment included an IDH1 peptide vaccine. CDR3 in amino acids: CSVDRQSGYTF. The CDR3 region has the DNA TGCAGCGTTGATAGACAGTCTGGCTACACCTTC.